The clone carrying this T cell receptor (beta chain) was detected only once. Only in-frame clones appear in the TCRdb table, and some are missing; sequencing was by immunoSEQ multiplex PCR. This table holds roughly 120,000 clones, 70% to 90% found once. This sample is part of a study of blood T cell repertoires in COVID-19. Germline assignment: CDR1 DFQATT and CDR2 SNEGSKA (reference sequence). The length of the CDR3 is 10 residues. V was trimmed by 0 bases and J by 7 bases, leaving 3 bases between them. The TCR sequence derives from an older woman who had recovered from COVID-19. Sequencing used peripheral blood. This chain links TRBV20-1 with TRBJ1-2, with no clear D. The CDR3 spells CSARDSGYTF. Written as DNA, the CDR3 is TGCAGTGCTAGAGACTCTGGCTACACCTTC.